The following is a T cell receptor beta chain sequence with its context. This clone showed up just once. What antigen it recognizes has not been identified. Within one base of it there is no much larger clone, and no base qualities were kept. The data stem from a study of cytomegalovirus exposure and HLA in healthy donors (dated by TCRdb to about 2017). Regarding the study in general: In an earlier analysis of 587 of the donors, approximately 260 Gb of sequence data and 100 million or so unique TCR beta sequences from about 179 million T cells were reported. Typing coverage differed by locus: A, B, C, DRB1 and DQB1 were typed in roughly 629-630 donors, DQA1 in about 500, DPA1 in 600 to 610, and DPB1 in 400 to 480. To predict cytomegalovirus infection status, the study combined high-throughput TCR immunosequencing, statistical association of individual TCRs with disease status, and machine learning. About 330 gigabases of sequencing data and 70 million to 95 million unique TCR sequences made up an early release that covered nearly 650 HLA-typed donors. Of the 350 to 450 genotyped donors, around 81% fell in the genetic ancestry cluster associated with self-reported Caucasian donors. An earlier analysis of some 500 of the donors used high-throughput TCR beta sequencing to judge whether each TCR beta V gene segment behaved as functional or pseudogenic. Every discovery cohort repertoire had been produced on one sequencing platform. Using immunosequencing, the study profiled T cell repertoires from 666 subjects and related those repertoires to cytomegalovirus serostatus. In addition to the first cohort of 666 subjects, a separate validation cohort of 130 or so different subjects was used. In a later genetic analysis, genome-wide SNP genotypes for about 65% of the 666 donors were used, and that subset was treated as a discovery cohort. Both class I and class II loci were covered by HLA typing, at four-digit resolution. A later analysis re-analyzed previously published TCR beta repertoires from 600 to 850 donors and added high-resolution HLA genotyping to study TCR occurrence patterns. Across roughly 420 genotyped donors of the cohort, an average of about 250,000 unique TCR beta nucleotide sequences per donor were sequenced, and 15% to 20% of those sequences were non-productive. Rather than drawing on any new phenotypic data, the later analysis identified candidate immune exposures from TCR beta sequences and the way those sequences occurred across donors. Donor age, sex, ethnicity and CMV serostatus were compiled together with the repertoire data. The study aimed to test whether cataloging public T cell receptors could reveal signatures of past pathogen exposure. Because of strong linkage in the cohort, roughly five DR-DQ haplotypes were treated as single units for association and clustering. On the study overall, not on this receptor specifically: In a later analysis, most CMV-associated TCR beta chains were found to appear HLA-restricted, with HLA associations seemingly driven largely by CMV exposure. The cohort was sequenced for TCR beta chains only, and without alpha or paired-chain data the features that could be detected were limited. A cluster of highly shared sequence variants was judged likely to be a technical artifact of the sequencing pipeline. According to a later analysis, parvovirus B19, influenza, CMV and Epstein-Barr virus appeared linked to several top co-occurrence clusters. A further reported finding was that TCR beta sequences accurately predicted the HLA-A and HLA-B alleles for most subjects in the first cohort. A later analysis found that HLA-associated TCR beta chains were more clonally expanded and had lower generation probabilities than equally common non-associated chains. In an earlier analysis of 587 of the donors, most TCR beta V segments appeared in productive rearrangements about 87% or about 30% of the time, broadly matching IMGT annotations. Assigning TCR associations to individual alleles was difficult when HLA alleles, especially DR and DQ, strongly co-occurred. Because HLA typing was missing for some donors at each locus, association tests included only the typed subset. Sequencing depth was assumed to be roughly uniform across donors in the presence/absence analyses, though that assumption may not hold. The authors suggested that the approach could potentially be generalized to other disease states and immunological phenotypes. Three of the identified cytomegalovirus-associated TCR beta chains were confirmed in vitro to be specific for cytomegalovirus antigens. The study listed 164 TCR beta chains as associated with cytomegalovirus. In a later analysis, some 18,000 TCR beta sequences were associated with specific HLA alleles at a false discovery rate of 0.05. An association between a missense DCLRE1C variant and V-gene and J-gene trimming of TCR beta chains was found in a later genetic analysis and replicated in an independent cohort. Because counts were too low, roughly 18 rarely observed V segments, including chromosome 9 orphons, were left out of the earlier analysis of 587 of the donors. In a later genetic analysis, fewer N-insertions in productive TCRs were reported among donors in an Asian-associated ancestry cluster than the roughly 710-donor mean. While some public TCRs were present in many individuals, most TCR sequences turned up only very rarely across donors. Correlated functional status among segregating V segments might reflect linkage disequilibrium, but an unknown experimental factor could not be ruled out. CMV serostatus was the only immune exposure information available for the cohort. A later analysis found that TCR association rates varied across HLA loci, with DRB1 alleles showing the most associated TCRs and HLA-C alleles the fewest. The classifier was reported to diagnose cytomegalovirus status with high specificity and sensitivity in both the original cohort and the validation cohort.

The cohort consisted of more than 650 healthy bone marrow donors. At the time of sampling, every cohort member was nominally healthy, though immune exposures that went unrecorded were likely present. The donor was CMV seropositive and belonged to the group of some 290 seropositive cohort members. Every donor gave a peripheral blood sample, and the peripheral blood mononuclear cells from that sample were used for TCR beta sequencing. Genomic DNA extraction from the blood cell samples was performed with the Qiagen DNeasy Blood Extraction Kit. Receptor libraries were prepared by the immunoSEQ multiplex PCR assay. For the multiplex PCR, a mixture combining 60 forward primers for TCR Vbeta segments and 13 reverse primers for TCR Jbeta segments was used. A multiplex PCR assay on genomic DNA amplified the CDR3 region of rearranged TCR beta genes. The Illumina HiSeq System was used to sequence the amplified TCR beta libraries as 87-base-pair reads. The authors' analysis ran thus. Across the 640 or so repertoires, a later analysis counted around 80 million unique TCR beta chains, some 11 million of which were shared by at least two donors. Raw reads were error-corrected and collapsed into unique sequences by a nearest-neighbor algorithm in which closely related sequences were merged to remove PCR and sequencing errors. To assign V, D and J gene segments, CDR3 sequences were aligned to IMGT reference sequences. For a sequence to be retained, a match of at least six nucleotides was required to both a V gene segment and a J gene segment. Rearrangements were called productive when the CDR3 lacked stop codons and stayed in frame with V and J; all others were non-productive. CDR3 was defined by IMGT convention, running from the second conserved V-encoded cysteine to the conserved J-encoded phenylalanine. The earlier analysis of around 640 of the donors excluded sequences that lacked an unambiguous match to a single V gene segment. In an earlier analysis of 587 of the donors, V segments were called functional above 56.7% productive rearrangements and were called segregating when the between-donor standard deviation exceeded 5%. A statistical classification framework was built for diagnosing cytomegalovirus status from the catalog of TCR beta chain sequences. In a later analysis, TCR nucleotide sequences were compared against IMGT/GENE-DB human TR gene sequences so that V and J genes could be assigned. In a later analysis, CDR3 sequences and most-parsimonious VDJ recombination scenarios were assigned using the TCRdist pipeline. In a later analysis, each TCR beta chain was defined by its CDR3 amino acid sequence together with its V-gene family, and reads without a unique V-gene family were excluded. To address suspected cross-contamination and a sequencing artifact, a later analysis removed roughly 580 highly shared, low-generation-probability nucleotide sequences. In a later analysis, a clonal expansion index was calculated for each public chain from normalized within-repertoire ranks of inferred template counts. Generation probabilities in a later analysis came from a VDJ recombination model fitted to out-of-frame rearrangements, and those results were checked against IGoR. A later analysis scored TCR-TCR, TCR-HLA and TCR-CMV co-occurrence with hypergeometric tests, applying a repertoire-size bias correction to TCR pairs. In a later analysis, false discovery rates were estimated by permuting HLA or CMV assignments 20 times. A later analysis grouped co-occurring TCRs with DBSCAN, adding TCRdist sequence similarity when clustering within HLA-allele-positive subsets. Repertoires with fewer than 30,000 or more than 120,000 public chains, plus five repertoires with anomalous nucleotide sharing, were excluded from co-occurrence clustering. TCRdb retrieved this table from immuneACCESS and kept in-frame rearrangements only. Not all clones are present; in checked studies, unresolved V genes account for under half, and no reason is known for the remainder. D and trimming were read from the DNA, whereas the V and J calls and clone size are those reported in that table. The sample profile shows approximately 210,000 clones; roughly 83% of them were found once. The ten largest make up approximately 0.4% of the sample.

Sequenced sample: PBMCs. The TCR originated in a male donor in good health and CMV-seropositive.

The CDR3 has the sequence CAGAGLTQETQYF. Read as DNA, the sequence is TGTGCCGGGGCGGGGCTGACCCAAGAGACCCAGTACTTC. In this chain, TRBV2 is recombined with TRBJ2-5, and possibly TRBD2, on 6 matching bases. CDR3 length: 13 amino acids, cysteine to phenylalanine. The CDR3 DNA has 39 bases and is translated from base 1. V and J are truncated by 11 bases and 1 base respectively, leaving an intervening sequence of 14 bases. From the germline V gene, CDR1 is SNHLY and CDR2 is FYNNEI.